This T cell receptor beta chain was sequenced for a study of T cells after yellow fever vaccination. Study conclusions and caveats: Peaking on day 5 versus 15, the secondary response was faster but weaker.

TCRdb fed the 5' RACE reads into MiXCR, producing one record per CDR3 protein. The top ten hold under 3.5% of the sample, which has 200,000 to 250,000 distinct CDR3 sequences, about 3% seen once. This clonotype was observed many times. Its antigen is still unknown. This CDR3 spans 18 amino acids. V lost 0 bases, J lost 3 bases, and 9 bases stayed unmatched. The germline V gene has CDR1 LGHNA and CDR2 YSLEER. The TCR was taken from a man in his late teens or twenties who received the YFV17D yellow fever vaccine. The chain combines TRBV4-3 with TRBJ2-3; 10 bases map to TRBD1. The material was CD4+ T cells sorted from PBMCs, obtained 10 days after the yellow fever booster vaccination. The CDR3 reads CASSQETRTGGVTDTQYF. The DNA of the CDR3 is TGCGCCAGCAGCCAAGAAACCCGGACAGGGGGTGTAACAGATACGCAGTATTTT.